The 2 T cell receptor beta chains listed next were all sequenced from one sample in a study of vaccination and CD4 T cells after COVID-19. Time point of the sample: late sampling 161 to 241 days after vaccination in three convalescent patients. Regarding treatment: approximately 9-day PBMC culture with coronavirus spike peptide pools or control peptides (ViraFEST assay). Their antigens are not known. Scientists ran DNA taken from cultured CD4+ T cells through the Oncomine TCR Beta short-read assay for sequencing. TCRdb reprocessed the PCR reads via MiXCR and lists one record per CDR3 protein. The sample lists 20,000 to 25,000 distinct CDR3 sequences; roughly 46% were seen once. Sequencing was performed on CD4+ T cells from blood, cultured in vitro, taken about 7 months after SARS-CoV-2 vaccination. The receptors here all came from a human donor who had recovered from COVID-19.

This clonotype showed up just a few times. J is TRBJ1-2 and V is TRBV20-1; 10 bases agree with TRBD1. The length of the CDR3 is 15 residues. V shed 0 bases and J 8 bases; nucleotides not matched to a gene: 9. Germline loops: CDR1 DFQATT, CDR2 SNEGSKA (reference sequence). The CDR3 sequence: CSAREPGQGSYGYTF. CDR3 nucleotide sequence: TGCAGTGCTAGAGAGCCGGGACAGGGGTCTTACGGCTACACCTTC.

Comment on this clonotype: One end of the junction fails to match germline, which may point to a read error. This chain joins TRBV15 and TRBJ2-1; possibly TRBD2 for D (6 bases). Germline assignment: CDR1 LNHNV and CDR2 YYDKDF (reference sequence). The CDR3 covers 11 residues. The CDR3 loop reads CATADYYEQFF. In nucleotides, the CDR3 is TGTGCCACCGCGGACTACTATGAGCAGTTCTTC.